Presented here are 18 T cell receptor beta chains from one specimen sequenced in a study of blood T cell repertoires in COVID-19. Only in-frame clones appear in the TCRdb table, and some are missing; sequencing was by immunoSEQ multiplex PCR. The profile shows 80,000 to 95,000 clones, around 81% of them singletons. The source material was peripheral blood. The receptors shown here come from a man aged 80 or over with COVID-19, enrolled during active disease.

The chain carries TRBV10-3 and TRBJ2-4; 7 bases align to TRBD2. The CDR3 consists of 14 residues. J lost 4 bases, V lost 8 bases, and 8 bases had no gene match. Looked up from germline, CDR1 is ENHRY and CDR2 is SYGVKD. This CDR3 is CAIRQSGAKNIQYF. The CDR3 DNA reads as TGTGCCATCCGACAAAGCGGGGCAAAAAACATTCAGTACTTC.

The chain's CDR3 is CASSGQGEAFF. The CDR3 nucleotides are TGTGCCAGCTCCGGACAGGGTGAAGCTTTCTTT. The chain combines TRBV6-6 with TRBJ1-1; 8 positions agree with TRBD1. V shed 8 bases, J shed 7 bases, and the junction held 3 bases outside the gene matches. The CDR3 has 11 residues. The germline V gene has CDR1 MNHNY and CDR2 SVGAGI (reference sequence).

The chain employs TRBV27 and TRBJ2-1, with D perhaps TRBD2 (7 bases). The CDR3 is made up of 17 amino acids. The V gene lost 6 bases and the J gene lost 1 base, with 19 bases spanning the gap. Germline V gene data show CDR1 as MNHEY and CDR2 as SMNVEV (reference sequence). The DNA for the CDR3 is TGTGCCAGCAGCAAGACTAGGGGGGGGCCTTCCTACAATGAGCAGTTCTTC. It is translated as CASSKTRGGPSYNEQFF.

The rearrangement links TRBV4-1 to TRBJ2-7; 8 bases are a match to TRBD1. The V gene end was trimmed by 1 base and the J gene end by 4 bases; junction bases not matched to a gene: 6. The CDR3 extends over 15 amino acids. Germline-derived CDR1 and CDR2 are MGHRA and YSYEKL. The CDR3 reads CASSQGPGGIYEQYF. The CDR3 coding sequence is TGCGCCAGCAGCCAAGGGCCAGGGGGCATTTACGAGCAGTACTTC.

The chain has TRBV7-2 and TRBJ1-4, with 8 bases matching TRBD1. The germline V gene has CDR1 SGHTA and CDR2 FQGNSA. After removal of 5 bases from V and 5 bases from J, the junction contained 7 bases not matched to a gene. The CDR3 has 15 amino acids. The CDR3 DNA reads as TGTGCCAGCAGCCCTCGACAGGGGCAGAATGAAAAACTGTTTTTT. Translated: CASSPRQGQNEKLFF.

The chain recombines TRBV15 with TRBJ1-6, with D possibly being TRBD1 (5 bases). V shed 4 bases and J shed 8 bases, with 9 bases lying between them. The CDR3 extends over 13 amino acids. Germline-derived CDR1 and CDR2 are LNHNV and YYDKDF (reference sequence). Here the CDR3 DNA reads TGTGCCACCAGCACGGTCAGGGATTCACCCCTCCACTTT. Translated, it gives CATSTVRDSPLHF.

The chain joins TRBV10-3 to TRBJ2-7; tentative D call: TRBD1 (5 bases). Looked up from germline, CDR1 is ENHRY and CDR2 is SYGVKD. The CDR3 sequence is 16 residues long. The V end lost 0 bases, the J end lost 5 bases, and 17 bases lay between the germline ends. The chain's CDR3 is CAISESSGIGFHEQYF. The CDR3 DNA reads TGTGCCATCAGTGAGTCCTCAGGGATTGGATTCCACGAGCAGTACTTC.

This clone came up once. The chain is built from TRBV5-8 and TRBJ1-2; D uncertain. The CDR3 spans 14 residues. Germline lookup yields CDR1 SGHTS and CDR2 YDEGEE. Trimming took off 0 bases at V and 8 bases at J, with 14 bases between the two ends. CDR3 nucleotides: TGTGCCAGCAGCTTGGTTGTGAGGGCGGGAGGCTACACCTTC. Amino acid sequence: CASSLVVRAGGYTF. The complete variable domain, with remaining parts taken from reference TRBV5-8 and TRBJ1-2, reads EAGVTQSPTHLIKTRGQQATLRCSPISGHTSVYWYQQALGLGLQFLLWYDEGEERNRGNFPPRFSGRQFPNYSSELNVNALELEDSALYLCASSLVVRAGGYTFGSGTRLTVV.

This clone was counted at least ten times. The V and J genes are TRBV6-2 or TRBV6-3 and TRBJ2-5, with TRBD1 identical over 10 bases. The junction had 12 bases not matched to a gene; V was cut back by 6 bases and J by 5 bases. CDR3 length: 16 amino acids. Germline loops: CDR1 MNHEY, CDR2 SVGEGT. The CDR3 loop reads CASSRTPGTGVETQYF. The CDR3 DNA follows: TGTGCCAGCAGCCGAACCCCCGGGACAGGGGTGGAGACCCAGTACTTC.

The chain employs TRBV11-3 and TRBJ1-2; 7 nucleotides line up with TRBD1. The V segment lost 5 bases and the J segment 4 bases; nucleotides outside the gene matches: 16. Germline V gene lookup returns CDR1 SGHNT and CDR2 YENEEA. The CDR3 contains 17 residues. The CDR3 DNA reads TGTGCCAGCAGCCTCCGTAGGACAGGAGGCCCCCTCTATGGCTACACCTTC. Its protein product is CASSLRRTGGPLYGYTF.

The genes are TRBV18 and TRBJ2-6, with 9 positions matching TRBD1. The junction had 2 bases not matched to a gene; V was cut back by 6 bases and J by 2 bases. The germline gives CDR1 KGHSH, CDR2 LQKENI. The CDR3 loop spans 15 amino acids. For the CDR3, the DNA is TGTGCCAGCTCCACAGGGGGCACTGGGGCCAACGTCCTGACTTTC. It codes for CASSTGGTGANVLTF.

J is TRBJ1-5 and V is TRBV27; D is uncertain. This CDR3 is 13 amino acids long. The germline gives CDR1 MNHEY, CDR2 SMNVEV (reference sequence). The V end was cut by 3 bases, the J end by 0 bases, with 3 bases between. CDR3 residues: CASSFSSNQPQHF. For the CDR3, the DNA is TGTGCCAGCAGTTTTAGTAGCAATCAGCCCCAGCATTTT.

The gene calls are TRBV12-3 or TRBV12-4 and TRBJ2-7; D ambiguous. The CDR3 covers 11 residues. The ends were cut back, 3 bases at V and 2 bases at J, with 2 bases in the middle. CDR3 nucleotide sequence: TGTGCCAGCAGTTTCGCCTACGAGCAGTACTTC. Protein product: CASSFAYEQYF.

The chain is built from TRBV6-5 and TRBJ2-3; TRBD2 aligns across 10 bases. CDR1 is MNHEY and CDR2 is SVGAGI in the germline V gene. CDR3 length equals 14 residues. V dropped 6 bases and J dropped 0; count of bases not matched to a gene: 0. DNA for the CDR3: TGTGCCAGCAGGACTAGCGGGAGCACAGATACGCAGTATTTT. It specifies CASRTSGSTDTQYF.

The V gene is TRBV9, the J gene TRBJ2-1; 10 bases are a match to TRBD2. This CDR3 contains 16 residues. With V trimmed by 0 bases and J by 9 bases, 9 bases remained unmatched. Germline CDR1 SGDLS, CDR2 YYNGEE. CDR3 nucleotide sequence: TGTGCCAGCAGCGTAGCATCCCTAGCGGGAGCGGGTGAGCAGTTCTTC. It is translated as CASSVASLAGAGEQFF.

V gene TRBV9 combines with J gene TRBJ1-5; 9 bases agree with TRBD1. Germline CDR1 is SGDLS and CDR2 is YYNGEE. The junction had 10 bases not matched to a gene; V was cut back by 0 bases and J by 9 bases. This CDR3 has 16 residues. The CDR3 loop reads CASSVDPGQGVGPQHF. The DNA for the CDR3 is TGTGCCAGCAGCGTAGACCCGGGACAGGGAGTAGGGCCCCAGCATTTT. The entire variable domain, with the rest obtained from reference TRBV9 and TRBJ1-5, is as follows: DSGVTQTPKHLITATGQRVTLRCSPRSGDLSVYWYQQSLDQGLQFLIQYYNGEERAKGNILERFSAQQFPDLHSELNLSSLELGDSALYFCASSVDPGQGVGPQHFGDGTRLSIL.

CDR3 nucleotide sequence: TGCAGTGCCCCGAAGGGGAATGAGCAGTTCTTC. Translated, it gives CSAPKGNEQFF. The chain employs TRBV20-1 and TRBJ2-1; a possible D gene is TRBD1 (5 bases). This CDR3 is built from 11 residues. Germline CDR1 reads DFQATT; CDR2 reads SNEGSKA (reference sequence). V was cut by 6 bases and J by 7 bases, with 10 bases left in between.

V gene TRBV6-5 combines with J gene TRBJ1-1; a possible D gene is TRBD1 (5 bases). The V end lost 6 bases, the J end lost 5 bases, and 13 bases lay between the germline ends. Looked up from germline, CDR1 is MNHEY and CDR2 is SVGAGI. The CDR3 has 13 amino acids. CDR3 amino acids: CASRITGLTEAFF. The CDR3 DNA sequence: TGTGCCAGCAGAATCACAGGATTGACTGAAGCTTTCTTT.